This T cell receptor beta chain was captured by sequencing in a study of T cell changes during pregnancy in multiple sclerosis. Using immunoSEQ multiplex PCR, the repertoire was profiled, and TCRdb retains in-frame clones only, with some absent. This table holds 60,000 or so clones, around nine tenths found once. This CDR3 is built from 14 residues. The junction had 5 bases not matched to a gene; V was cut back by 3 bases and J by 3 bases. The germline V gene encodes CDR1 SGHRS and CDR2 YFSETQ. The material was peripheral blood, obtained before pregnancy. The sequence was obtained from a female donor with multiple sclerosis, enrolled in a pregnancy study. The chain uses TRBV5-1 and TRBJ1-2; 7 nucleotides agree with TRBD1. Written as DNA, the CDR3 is TGCGCCAGCAGCTCAGGGGGGCCAGACTATGGCTACACCTTC. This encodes CASSSGGPDYGYTF.